This TCR beta chain was observed in a study of technical replicates of blood from a few donors. J was trimmed by 1 base and V by 2 bases; bases with no gene match: 8. The CDR3 covers 17 residues. Per the germline V gene, CDR1 is SGHTA and CDR2 is FQGNSA. TCRdb's copy holds only in-frame clones and misses some; the assay was immunoSEQ multiplex PCR. This sample has around 65,000 clones; 80% to 90% occur once, and the top ten carry less than 5%. The sequencing input was PBMCs. This receptor was identified in a human donor in good health. Some clones in this sample may be carry-over from other donors' samples. The rearrangement uses TRBV7-2 and TRBJ2-5; 9 nucleotides agree with TRBD2. CDR3 in DNA: TGTGCCAGCAGCTTATCGCAGCCGACTAGCGGCCAAGAGACCCAGTACTTC. Protein sequence: CASSLSQPTSGQETQYF.